This passage covers 2 T cell receptor beta chains from one sample sequenced in a study of cytomegalovirus exposure and HLA in healthy donors. A multiplex PCR was run with 60 Vbeta primers and 13 Jbeta primers. Only in-frame clones appear in the TCRdb table, and some are missing; sequencing was by immunoSEQ multiplex PCR. The table shows over 150,000 clones, with approximately 78% occurring only once. Sequencing was performed on PBMCs. These receptors came from a woman under 40 in good health and CMV-seropositive.

This clone showed up just a few times. This rearrangement joins TRBV6-5 to TRBJ2-7, with TRBD1 as a possible D gene (5 bases). CDR3 size: 13 residues. V dropped 6 bases and J dropped 4 bases, with 13 bases sitting between them. The germline CDR1 and CDR2 sequences are MNHEY and SVGAGI. As DNA, the CDR3 is TGTGCCAGCAGAGACAGCCGAGGATACGAGCAGTACTTC. Its protein is CASRDSRGYEQYF.

This clone has a single count. CDR3 residues: CSDLQDISYNEQFF. The CDR3 DNA reads TGCAGCGATCTTCAGGACATCTCCTACAATGAGCAGTTCTTC. The chain joins TRBV29-1 to TRBJ2-1; TRBD1 might be the D (5 bases). Trimming removed 7 bases at V and 0 bases at J, with 13 bases between. The CDR3 is made up of 14 amino acids. Germline CDR1 reads SQVTM; CDR2 reads ANQGSEA.